The present entry profiles one T cell receptor beta chain with its context. This clonotype was seen repeatedly, ten times or more. The antigen it recognizes is unknown. Base qualities are not provided; no much larger clone lies one nucleotide away. This sample is part of a study of T-cell memory formation after mild COVID-19 (dated by TCRdb to the early 2020s). Context from the whole study: TCR sequence clusters from the two donors were found to be largely donor specific. In two donors, T-cell clones that expanded and contracted after mild COVID-19 were followed by sequencing TCRalpha and TCRbeta repertoires longitudinally. Two young, previously healthy adult volunteers, one female and one male, were included in the cohort. General study outcomes and caveats: Contracting CD4+ clones were located mainly in the CM and EM memory subsets, whereas CD8+ clones were found to be enriched in EMRA. Some responding clones were found in pre-infection memory, which suggests that pre-existing cross-reactive memory T cells took part in the SARS-CoV-2 response. SARS-CoV-2 specificity was not confirmed for the second-wave clones peaking on day 37. Only a couple of mild cases were covered in the study, and larger cohorts including severe cases with pre-infection samples were considered necessary. From day 15 to 85, contracting clones showed balanced CD4/CD8 phenotypes, whereas a second wave of clones that expanded from day 15 to 37 leaned towards CD4+.

PBMCs were isolated by Ficoll-Paque density gradient centrifugation. The germline V gene specifies SGHTA as CDR1 and FQGNSA as CDR2. The CDR3 goes from the cysteine to the phenylalanine over 14 residues. The retained sequence is limited to the CDR3, 42 bases, with the frame set at the first base. V lost 4 bases and J lost 5 bases, and the count of bases not matched to a germline gene is 2. Sequencing was performed on an Illumina NovaSeq 6000. cDNA libraries for TCRalpha and TCRbeta were prepared by 5'RACE using constant-segment primers, with sample barcodes and unique molecular identifiers added. RNA was extracted from every sample with Trizol reagent. Amplification of the libraries took two PCR steps, and the second step added a second sample barcode plus Illumina TruSeq adapters. The libraries were sequenced on an Illumina NovaSeq using 2 x 150 bp paired-end reads. The authors' analysis ran thus. Reads were demultiplexed and collapsed into UMI-guided consensus sequences with migec v1.2.7. With mixcr v2.1.11, UMI consensuses were aligned to TRA and TRB V and J templates and assembled into clonotypes. Clonotypes were classified as expanded or contracted when called significant by both edgeR and NoisET, with noise models trained on biological replicates. For edgeR calls, the thresholds were a false discovery rate-adjusted p below 0.01 and a log2 fold-change of 1. As an exploratory analysis of dynamics, PCA with hierarchical clustering was applied to max-normalized trajectories of the 1000 most abundant clonotypes. Each responding clone was given a CD4 or CD8 phenotype based on the CD4+ and CD8+ repertoires, which had been sequenced separately. TCRdb took the public reads, trimmed them with fastp at Q25, ran MiXCR for clone calling and kept in-frame beta chains. All rows with the same CDR3 protein become a single entry with the most common DNA and genes. TCRdb's processing, not the study's, gives the V and J calls here. The sample profile shows roughly 150,000 distinct CDR3 sequences; roughly 14% of them were found once. Clones ranked in the top ten supply over 12% of the sample.

The clonotype was recovered from an adult woman who had mild COVID-19 (a few samples of this study predate the infection). The sample titles of this study are shuffled in the database, so cell type and time point are left out; the donor was told from shared clones. Sequencing input: PBMCs or a T cell subset sorted from them (not recorded which). The chain is made from TRBV7-2 and TRBJ2-1; 10 middle bases align to TRBD1. The CDR3 region reads CASSWDRGNNEQFF. The nucleotides are TGTGCCAGCAGCTGGGACAGGGGCAACAATGAGCAGTTCTTC.